This T cell receptor beta chain was profiled in a study of blood T cells in healthy people across ages. Of note for this clonotype: A junction end diverges from the germline sequence, so it may reflect a read error.

Using a J-beta primer mix together with a sample-barcoded 5' primer, a second PCR was run for about 6 to 11 cycles. TCRdb passed the 5' RACE reads through MiXCR, listing each CDR3 protein once. The sample carries approximately 800,000 distinct CDR3 sequences, roughly 25% recorded once. Germline CDR1 DFQATT, CDR2 SNEGSKA (reference sequence). CDR3 length: 17 amino acids. This sample was also put to use in a study of T cells of mothers and their children.

Specimen: blood. The rearrangement joins TRBV20-1 to TRBJ2-3; D ambiguous. The TCR was taken from a boy younger than 18 in good health. CDR3 coding DNA: TGCAGTGCCAGAGGTGGTAGCTCTAACGTAGTCACAGATACGCAGTATTTT. It translates to CSARGGSSNVVTDTQYF.